Listed below are T cell receptor beta chains from one sample, sequenced in a study of T cells in Graves' hyperthyroidism and ophthalmopathy. TCRdb recomputed calls from the multiplex PCR reads with MiXCR, one row per CDR3 protein. Found here are 93,000 or so distinct CDR3 sequences, 40% to 50% of them singletons; the top ten hold roughly 24%. The sequencing sample was made of blood. These receptors all come from a man between 40 and 49 years old with Graves' hyperthyroidism. Both conserved end residues are trimmed from each CDR3.

TRBV20-1 13 SAFGLAGYPDEQY
TRBV7-2 12 ASSLGASTDTQY
TRBV6-2/TRBV6-3 14 ASSLTGTKAGSTIY
TRBV24-1 12 ATSPDRNNQPQH
TRBV9 12 ASSVGGSIDEQY
TRBV2 11 ATLAREGYGYT
TRBV7-8 13 ASSLAGGSTDTQY
TRBV2 12 ASRPGQATYEQY
TRBV5-1 12 ASSWGQGAYGYT
TRBV7-8 13 ASSSKPPGTSGYT
TRBV15 13 ATSKWTSGQHEQY
TRBV29-1 12 SAVVGLGADVLT
TRBV29-1 10 SGEFGQREQY
TRBV7-2 12 ASSAGWRQETQY
TRBV6-1 10 ASSDLDTEAF
TRBV6-5 13 ASTSGGLGNQPQH
TRBV6-4 11 ASSENTNNEQF
TRBV11-2 12 ASSRDRANSPLH
TRBV19 13 ASSIREGGPNEQF
TRBV19 15 ASRPSDKGALNYGYT
TRBV20-1 12 SAGAGQGASRYT
TRBV6-2/TRBV6-3 12 ASSREGNTGELF
TRBV7-9 14 ASSQKIRGVHQPQH
TRBV20-1 14 SVTGLPERGAYEQY
TRBV12-3/TRBV12-4 15 ASSLQGKGALNYGYT
TRBV7-9 11 ASSLGGVGTQY
TRBV20-1 15 SALYVGTSASTDTQY
TRBV7-9 10 ASSLFAGTQY
TRBV19 12 ASSRTGGVGEAF
TRBV7-6 15 ASSLNSAGLQQETQY
TRBV7-9 16 ASSPPGQRGATNEKLF
TRBV5-4 12 ASSSRIQGETQY
TRBV24-1 11 ATSDSGRTPQH
TRBV10-1 9 ASSDDGEQY
TRBV12-3/TRBV12-4 12 AGSTWAGVGGYT
TRBV7-6 15 ASSRTSGGRVGETQY
TRBV7-2 11 ASSSGETYEQY
TRBV29-1 12 SALAGTGYNEQF
TRBV7-9 10 ASSLGHGELF
TRBV5-1 11 ASSLGHSNEQY
TRBV28 13 ASSIPGQGARGYT
TRBV4-1 9 ASSQAGGYT
TRBV7-2 12 ASSFAGTNHEQH
TRBV6-1 13 ASLMGQYNTGELF
TRBV15 15 ATSRGEQDLNQETQY
TRBV20-1 14 SARVGTGEGYNEQF
TRBV6-1 12 ASHLARGYNEQF
TRBV27 10 ASSFLTGELF
TRBV9 7 ASSPGTG
TRBV7-2 12 ASSQTGGSYEQY
TRBV20-1 13 SAHGTGGRAETQY
TRBV10-3 11 AISGSGANVLT
TRBV14 16 ASSQDRSGDEENTEAF
TRBV3-1 11 ASSQGVNTEAF
TRBV15 11 ATSGLTPYEQY
TRBV19 15 ASSTQRQGGSQETQY
TRBV19 10 ASRGSEETQY
TRBV10-3 13 AISESNRGFGEQF
TRBV24-1 13 ATGLGLAVGSPLH
TRBV7-2 12 ASSLEPAGGSQY